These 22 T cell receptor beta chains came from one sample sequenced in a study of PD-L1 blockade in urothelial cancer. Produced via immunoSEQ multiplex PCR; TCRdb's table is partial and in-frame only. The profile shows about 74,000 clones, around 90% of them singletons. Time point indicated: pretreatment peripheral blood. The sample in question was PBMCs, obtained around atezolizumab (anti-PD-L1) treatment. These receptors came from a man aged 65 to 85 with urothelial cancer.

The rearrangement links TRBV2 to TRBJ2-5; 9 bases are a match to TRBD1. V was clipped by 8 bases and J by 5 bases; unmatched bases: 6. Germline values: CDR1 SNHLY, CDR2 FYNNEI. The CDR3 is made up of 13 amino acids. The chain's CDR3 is CASPGQGGETQYF. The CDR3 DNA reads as TGTGCCAGCCCGGGACAGGGAGGTGAGACCCAGTACTTC.

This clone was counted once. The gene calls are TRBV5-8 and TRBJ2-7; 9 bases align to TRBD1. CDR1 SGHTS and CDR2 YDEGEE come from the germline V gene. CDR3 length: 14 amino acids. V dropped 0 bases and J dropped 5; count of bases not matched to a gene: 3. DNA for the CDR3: TGTGCCAGCAGCTTGGGGTGGACAGGGGACGAGCAGTACTTC. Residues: CASSLGWTGDEQYF.

The CDR3 is CASSYSQGDTYEQYF. Written as DNA, the CDR3 is TGTGCCAGCAGTTACTCCCAGGGGGATACCTACGAGCAGTACTTC. V gene TRBV6-5 combines with J gene TRBJ2-7; TRBD1 matches at 7 bases. Germline loops: CDR1 MNHEY, CDR2 SVGAGI. J gave up 2 bases and V 0 bases, and 4 bases lay outside the gene matches. The CDR3 length is 15 residues.

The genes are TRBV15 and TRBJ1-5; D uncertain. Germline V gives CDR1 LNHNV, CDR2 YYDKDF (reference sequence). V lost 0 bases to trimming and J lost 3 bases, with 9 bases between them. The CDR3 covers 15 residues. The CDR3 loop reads CATSRDSVNNQPQHF. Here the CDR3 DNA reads TGTGCCACCAGCAGAGATTCGGTTAACAATCAGCCCCAGCATTTT.

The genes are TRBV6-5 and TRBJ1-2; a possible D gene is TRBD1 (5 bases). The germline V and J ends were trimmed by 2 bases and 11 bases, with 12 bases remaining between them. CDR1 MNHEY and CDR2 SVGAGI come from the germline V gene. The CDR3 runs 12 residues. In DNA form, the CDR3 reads TGTGCCAGCAGTTACGGGGGGATGAGGTACACCTTC. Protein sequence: CASSYGGMRYTF.

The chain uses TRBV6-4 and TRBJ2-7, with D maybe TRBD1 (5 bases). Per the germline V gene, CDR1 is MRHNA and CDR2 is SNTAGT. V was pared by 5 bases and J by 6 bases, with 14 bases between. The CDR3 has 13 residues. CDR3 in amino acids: CASSPQEMGEQYF. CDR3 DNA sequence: TGTGCCAGCAGTCCACAGGAGATGGGCGAGCAGTACTTC.

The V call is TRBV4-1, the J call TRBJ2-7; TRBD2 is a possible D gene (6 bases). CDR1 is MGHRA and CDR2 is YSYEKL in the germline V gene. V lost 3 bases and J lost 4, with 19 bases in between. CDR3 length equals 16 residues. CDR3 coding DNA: TGCGCCAGCAGCCAGGATGGCTACGGGGGATCTTACGAGCAGTACTTC. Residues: CASSQDGYGGSYEQYF.

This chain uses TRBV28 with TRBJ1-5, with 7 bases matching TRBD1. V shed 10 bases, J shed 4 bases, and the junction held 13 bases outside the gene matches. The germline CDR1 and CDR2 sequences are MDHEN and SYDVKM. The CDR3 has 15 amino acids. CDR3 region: CATQSGQYLNQPQHF. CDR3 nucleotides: TGTGCCACCCAATCGGGACAGTATTTGAATCAGCCCCAGCATTTT.

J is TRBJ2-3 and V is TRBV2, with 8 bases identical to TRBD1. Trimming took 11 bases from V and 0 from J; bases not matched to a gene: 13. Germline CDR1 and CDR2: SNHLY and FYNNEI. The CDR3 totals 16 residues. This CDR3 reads CAEGDRPVLSTDTQYF. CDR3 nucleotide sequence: TGTGCCGAAGGGGACAGGCCCGTCCTTAGCACAGATACGCAGTATTTT.

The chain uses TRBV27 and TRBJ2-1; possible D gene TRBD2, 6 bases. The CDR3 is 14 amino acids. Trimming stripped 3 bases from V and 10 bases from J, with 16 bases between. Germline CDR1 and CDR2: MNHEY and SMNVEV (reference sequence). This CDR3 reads CASSFSWGVKEQFF. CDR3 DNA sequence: TGTGCCAGCAGTTTCTCCTGGGGGGTTAAGGAGCAGTTCTTC.

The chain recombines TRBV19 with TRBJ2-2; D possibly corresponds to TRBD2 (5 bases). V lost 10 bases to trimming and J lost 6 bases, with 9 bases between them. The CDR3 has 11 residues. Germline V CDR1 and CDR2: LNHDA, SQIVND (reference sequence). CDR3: CATERSGELFF. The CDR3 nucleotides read TGTGCCACCGAGCGGTCCGGGGAGCTGTTTTTT.

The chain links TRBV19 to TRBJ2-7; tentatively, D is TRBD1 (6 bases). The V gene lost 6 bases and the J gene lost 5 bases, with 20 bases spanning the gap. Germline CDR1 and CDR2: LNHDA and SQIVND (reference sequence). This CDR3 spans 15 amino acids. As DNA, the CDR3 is TGTGCCAGTAGCGTCTTCCTAGGGGGTAAGAACGAGCAGTACTTC. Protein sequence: CASSVFLGGKNEQYF.

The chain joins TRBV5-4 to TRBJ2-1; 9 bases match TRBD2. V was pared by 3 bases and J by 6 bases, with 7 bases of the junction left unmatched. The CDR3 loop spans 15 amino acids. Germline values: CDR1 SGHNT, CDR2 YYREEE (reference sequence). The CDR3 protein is CASSSPGLASNEQFF. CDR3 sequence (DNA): TGTGCCAGCAGCTCACCGGGACTAGCTTCCAATGAGCAGTTCTTC. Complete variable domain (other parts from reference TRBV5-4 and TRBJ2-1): ETGVTQSPTHLIKTRGQQVTLRCSSQSGHNTVSWYQQALGQGPQFIFQYYREEENGRGNFPPRFSGLQFPNYSSELNVNALELDDSALYLCASSSPGLASNEQFFGPGTRLTVL.

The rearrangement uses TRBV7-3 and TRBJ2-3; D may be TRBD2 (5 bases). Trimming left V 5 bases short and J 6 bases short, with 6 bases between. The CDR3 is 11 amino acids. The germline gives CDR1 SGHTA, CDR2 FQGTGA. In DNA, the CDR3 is TGTGCCAGCAGCAGAGGGGATACGCAGTATTTT. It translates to CASSRGDTQYF.

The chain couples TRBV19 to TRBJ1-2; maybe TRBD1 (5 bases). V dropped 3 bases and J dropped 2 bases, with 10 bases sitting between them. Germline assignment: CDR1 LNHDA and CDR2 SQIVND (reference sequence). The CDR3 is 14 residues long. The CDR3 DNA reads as TGTGCCAGTAGTATTCAGGGTATGAACTATGGCTACACCTTC. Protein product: CASSIQGMNYGYTF.

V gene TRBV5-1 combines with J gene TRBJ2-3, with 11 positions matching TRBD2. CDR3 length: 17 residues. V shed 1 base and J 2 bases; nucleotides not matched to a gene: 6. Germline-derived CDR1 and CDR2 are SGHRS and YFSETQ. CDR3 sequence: CASSLPLAGGLTDTQYF. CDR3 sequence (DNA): TGCGCCAGCAGCTTGCCGCTAGCGGGAGGTCTCACAGATACGCAGTATTTT.

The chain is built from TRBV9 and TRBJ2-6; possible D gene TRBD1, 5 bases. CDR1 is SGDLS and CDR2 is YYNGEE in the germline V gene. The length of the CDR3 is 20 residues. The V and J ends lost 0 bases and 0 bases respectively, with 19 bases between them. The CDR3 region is CASSVELGRGPSSGANVLTF. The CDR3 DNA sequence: TGTGCCAGCAGCGTAGAGTTAGGAAGGGGCCCAAGCTCTGGGGCCAACGTCCTGACTTTC.

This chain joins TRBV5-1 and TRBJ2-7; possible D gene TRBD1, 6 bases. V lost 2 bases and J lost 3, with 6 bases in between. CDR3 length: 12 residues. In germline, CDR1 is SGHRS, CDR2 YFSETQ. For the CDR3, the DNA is TGCGCCAGCAGCTTACAGGGCTACGAGCAGTACTTC. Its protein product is CASSLQGYEQYF. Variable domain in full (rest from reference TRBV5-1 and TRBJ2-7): KAGVTQTPRYLIKTRGQQVTLSCSPISGHRSVSWYQQTPGQGLQFLFEYFSETQRNKGNFPGRFSGRQFSNSRSEMNVSTLELGDSALYLCASSLQGYEQYFGPGTRLTVT.

CDR3 region: CASSFSTGTEQYF. The CDR3 bases are TGCGCCAGCAGCTTTTCGACAGGGACCGAGCAGTACTTC. The V call is TRBV5-1, the J call TRBJ2-7; 7 bases align to TRBD1. V lost 2 bases, J lost 6 bases, and 5 bases stayed unmatched. Per germline, CDR1 SGHRS and CDR2 YFSETQ. This CDR3 has 13 residues.

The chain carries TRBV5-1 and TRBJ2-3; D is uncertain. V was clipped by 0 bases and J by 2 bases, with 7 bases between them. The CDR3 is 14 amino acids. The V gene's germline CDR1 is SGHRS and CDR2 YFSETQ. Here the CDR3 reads CASSLVHSTDTQYF. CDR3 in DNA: TGCGCCAGCAGCTTGGTTCATTCCACAGATACGCAGTATTTT.

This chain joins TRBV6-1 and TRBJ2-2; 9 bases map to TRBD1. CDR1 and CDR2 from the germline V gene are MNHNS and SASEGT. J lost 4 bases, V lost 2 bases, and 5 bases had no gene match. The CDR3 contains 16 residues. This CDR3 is CASSEKQGAVTGELFF. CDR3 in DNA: TGTGCCAGCAGTGAAAAACAGGGGGCGGTCACCGGGGAGCTGTTTTTT.

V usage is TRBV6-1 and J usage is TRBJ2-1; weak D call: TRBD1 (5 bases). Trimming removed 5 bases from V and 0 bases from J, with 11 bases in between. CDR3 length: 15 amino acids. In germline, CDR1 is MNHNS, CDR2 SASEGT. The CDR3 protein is CASSRQTGSYNEQFF. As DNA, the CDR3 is TGTGCCAGCAGTCGACAGACGGGCTCCTACAATGAGCAGTTCTTC.